Listed below are T cell receptor beta chains from one sample, sequenced in a study of early T cells in non-severe SARS-CoV-2 infection. Each CDR3 protein is one row after TCRdb ran MiXCR on the 5' RACE reads. Of about 50,000 distinct CDR3 sequences listed, less than 15% are singletons. The sample comprised whole blood. These receptors were taken from an adult who was a healthcare worker with PCR-confirmed SARS-CoV-2 infection or an uninfected control (not recorded which). The CDR3 runs from the conserved cysteine through the conserved F or W. Fields, in order: clone size, D gene, J gene, V gene, CDR3 protein, CDR3 DNA. The D gene is left open where the match is weak. Part of the rows lack a size; the others show once, few, many or a class for expanded clones.

clone size: .
D gene: .
J gene: TRBJ1-2
V gene: TRBV20-1
CDR3 protein: CSASRQVNYGYTF
CDR3 DNA: TGCAGTGCTAGTAGGCAGGTTAACTATGGCTACACCTTC

clone size: .
D gene: .
J gene: TRBJ1-2
V gene: TRBV29-1
CDR3 protein: CSVYSPDGYTF
CDR3 DNA: TGCAGCGTTTACAGCCCCGATGGCTACACCTTC

clone size: .
D gene: TRBD2
J gene: TRBJ2-3
V gene: TRBV7-2
CDR3 protein: CASSLNQREGSTDTQYF
CDR3 DNA: TGTGCCAGCAGCCTGAATCAGCGGGAGGGTAGCACAGATACGCAGTATTTT

clone size: once
D gene: .
J gene: TRBJ2-1
V gene: TRBV9
CDR3 protein: CASSARRATNNEQFF
CDR3 DNA: TGTGCCAGCAGCGCCAGAAGGGCGACTAACAATGAGCAGTTCTTC

clone size: few
D gene: .
J gene: TRBJ2-3
V gene: TRBV6-1
CDR3 protein: CASISGGEGTQYF
CDR3 DNA: TGTGCCAGCATTAGTGGGGGAGAAGGTACGCAGTATTTT

clone size: many
D gene: .
J gene: TRBJ1-2
V gene: TRBV19
CDR3 protein: CASIDPPFSAYTF
CDR3 DNA: TGTGCCAGTATCGACCCACCATTCTCTGCCTACACCTTC

clone size: .
D gene: .
J gene: TRBJ1-5
V gene: TRBV9
CDR3 protein: CASSVEGGSQPQHF
CDR3 DNA: TGTGCCAGCAGCGTAGAAGGGGGTAGTCAGCCCCAGCATTTT

clone size: many
D gene: TRBD2
J gene: TRBJ2-1
V gene: TRBV12-3/TRBV12-4
CDR3 protein: CASSFRTSGGNEQFF
CDR3 DNA: TGTGCCAGCAGTTTTCGAACTAGCGGGGGTAATGAGCAGTTCTTC

clone size: .
D gene: TRBD1
J gene: TRBJ1-2
V gene: TRBV6-6
CDR3 protein: CASIRQGVRYGYTF
CDR3 DNA: TGTGCCAGCATACGACAGGGAGTTCGCTATGGCTACACCTTC

clone size: .
D gene: .
J gene: TRBJ2-4
V gene: TRBV2
CDR3 protein: CASGDARNIQYF
CDR3 DNA: TGTGCCAGCGGGGACGCTAGGAACATTCAGTACTTC

clone size: .
D gene: .
J gene: TRBJ1-1
V gene: TRBV29-1
CDR3 protein: CSVEDHAGNTEAFF
CDR3 DNA: TGCAGCGTTGAAGATCATGCGGGGAACACTGAAGCTTTCTTT

clone size: many
D gene: .
J gene: TRBJ2-1
V gene: TRBV7-9
CDR3 protein: CASSPRQDNEQFF
CDR3 DNA: TGTGCCAGCAGCCCTCGACAGGACAATGAGCAGTTCTTC

clone size: many
D gene: TRBD1
J gene: TRBJ1-4
V gene: TRBV12-3/TRBV12-4
CDR3 protein: CASSSDRAGQKLFF
CDR3 DNA: TGTGCCAGCAGTTCCGACAGGGCGGGACAAAAACTGTTTTTT

clone size: .
D gene: TRBD1
J gene: TRBJ1-5
V gene: TRBV7-9
CDR3 protein: CASSPGTGAGNQPQHF
CDR3 DNA: TGTGCCAGCAGCCCCGGTACAGGGGCAGGCAATCAGCCCCAGCATTTT

clone size: .
D gene: .
J gene: TRBJ1-1
V gene: TRBV7-2
CDR3 protein: CASSLDRTEAFF
CDR3 DNA: TGTGCCAGCAGCTTAGACAGGACTGAAGCTTTCTTT

clone size: .
D gene: .
J gene: TRBJ2-4
V gene: TRBV5-5
CDR3 protein: CASSLAGFQNIQYF
CDR3 DNA: TGTGCCAGCAGCTTGGCAGGTTTTCAAAACATTCAGTACTTC

clone size: medium-sized
D gene: .
J gene: TRBJ2-1
V gene: TRBV5-1
CDR3 protein: CASREQAEYNEQFF
CDR3 DNA: TGCGCCAGCAGGGAACAGGCAGAATACAATGAGCAGTTCTTC

clone size: many
D gene: .
J gene: TRBJ1-4
V gene: TRBV7-2
CDR3 protein: CASSLVGGINEKLFF
CDR3 DNA: TGTGCCAGCAGCTTAGTTGGAGGGATTAATGAAAAACTGTTTTTT

clone size: .
D gene: .
J gene: TRBJ1-1
V gene: TRBV4-1
CDR3 protein: CASSQAAGTEAFF
CDR3 DNA: TGCGCCAGCAGCCAAGCGGCGGGGACTGAAGCTTTCTTT

clone size: .
D gene: .
J gene: TRBJ1-4
V gene: TRBV7-9
CDR3 protein: CASSLKAEKLFF
CDR3 DNA: TGTGCCAGCAGCCTTAAAGCAGAAAAACTGTTTTTT

clone size: few
D gene: TRBD1
J gene: TRBJ2-3
V gene: TRBV29-1
CDR3 protein: CSVGGQGRTDTQYF
CDR3 DNA: TGCAGCGTTGGGGGACAGGGGAGGACAGATACGCAGTATTTT

clone size: many
D gene: .
J gene: TRBJ1-3
V gene: TRBV20-1
CDR3 protein: CSATEGTGNTIYF
CDR3 DNA: TGCAGTGCGACGGAGGGTACAGGAAACACCATATATTTT

clone size: few
D gene: .
J gene: TRBJ1-1
V gene: TRBV6-6
CDR3 protein: CASSSREGTEAFF
CDR3 DNA: TGTGCCAGCAGTTCCAGGGAGGGCACTGAAGCTTTCTTT

clone size: many
D gene: .
J gene: TRBJ1-5
V gene: TRBV25-1
CDR3 protein: CASSQGTKQPQHF
CDR3 DNA: TGTGCCAGCAGCCAGGGTACTAAACAGCCCCAGCATTTT

clone size: many
D gene: TRBD2
J gene: TRBJ2-1
V gene: TRBV2
CDR3 protein: CASSEGGGVFGNEQFF
CDR3 DNA: TGTGCCAGCAGTGAAGGCGGGGGGGTATTCGGCAATGAGCAGTTCTTC

clone size: many
D gene: .
J gene: TRBJ2-7
V gene: TRBV6-5
CDR3 protein: CASRTRASVLSYEQYF
CDR3 DNA: TGTGCCAGCAGGACAAGAGCTAGCGTCCTCTCCTACGAGCAGTACTTC

clone size: few
D gene: .
J gene: TRBJ2-2
V gene: TRBV29-1
CDR3 protein: CSVEQRNTGELFF
CDR3 DNA: TGCAGCGTTGAACAGCGGAACACCGGGGAGCTGTTTTTT

clone size: .
D gene: TRBD2
J gene: TRBJ2-5
V gene: TRBV25-1
CDR3 protein: CASSEDRIAGGETQYF
CDR3 DNA: TGTGCCAGCAGTGAAGATCGTATAGCGGGAGGAGAGACCCAGTACTTC

clone size: many
D gene: TRBD1
J gene: TRBJ2-7
V gene: TRBV6-6
CDR3 protein: CASYYTTAGGDYEQYF
CDR3 DNA: TGTGCCAGCTATTACACCACGGCAGGGGGCGATTACGAGCAGTACTTC

clone size: many
D gene: .
J gene: TRBJ2-6
V gene: TRBV11-3
CDR3 protein: CASGDGANVLTF
CDR3 DNA: TGTGCCAGCGGCGATGGGGCCAACGTCCTGACTTTC